This TCR beta chain was recovered during a study of cytomegalovirus exposure and HLA in healthy donors. Donors came from a validation cohort of over a hundred subjects, distinct from the first 666-subject cohort. General study findings and limits: Listed as cytomegalovirus-associated were 150 to 200 TCR beta chains.

Details on this clone: What it binds is unknown.

TCRdb's table, derived via immunoSEQ multiplex PCR, lists solely in-frame clones and lacks some. The repertoire holds hundreds of thousands of clones, with roughly 88% as singletons. This CDR3 comprises 15 residues. Germline CDR1 is SGHDN and CDR2 is FVKESK. Trimming took off 2 bases at V and 6 bases at J, with 16 bases between the two ends. The TCR comes from a young woman in good health and CMV-seronegative. The gene calls are TRBV14 and TRBJ1-2, with D possibly being TRBD1 (6 bases). Sequencing was carried out using PBMCs. CDR3 protein: CASSQRDILINGYTF. The CDR3 DNA reads as TGTGCCAGCAGCCAACGGGACATCTTGATCAATGGCTACACCTTC. Full variable domain (remainder filled in from reference TRBV14 and TRBJ1-2): EAGVTQFPSHSVIEKGQTVTLRCDPISGHDNLYWYRRVMGKEIKFLLHFVKESKQDESGMPNNRFLAERTGGTYSTLKVQPAELEDSGVYFCASSQRDILINGYTFGSGTRLTVV.